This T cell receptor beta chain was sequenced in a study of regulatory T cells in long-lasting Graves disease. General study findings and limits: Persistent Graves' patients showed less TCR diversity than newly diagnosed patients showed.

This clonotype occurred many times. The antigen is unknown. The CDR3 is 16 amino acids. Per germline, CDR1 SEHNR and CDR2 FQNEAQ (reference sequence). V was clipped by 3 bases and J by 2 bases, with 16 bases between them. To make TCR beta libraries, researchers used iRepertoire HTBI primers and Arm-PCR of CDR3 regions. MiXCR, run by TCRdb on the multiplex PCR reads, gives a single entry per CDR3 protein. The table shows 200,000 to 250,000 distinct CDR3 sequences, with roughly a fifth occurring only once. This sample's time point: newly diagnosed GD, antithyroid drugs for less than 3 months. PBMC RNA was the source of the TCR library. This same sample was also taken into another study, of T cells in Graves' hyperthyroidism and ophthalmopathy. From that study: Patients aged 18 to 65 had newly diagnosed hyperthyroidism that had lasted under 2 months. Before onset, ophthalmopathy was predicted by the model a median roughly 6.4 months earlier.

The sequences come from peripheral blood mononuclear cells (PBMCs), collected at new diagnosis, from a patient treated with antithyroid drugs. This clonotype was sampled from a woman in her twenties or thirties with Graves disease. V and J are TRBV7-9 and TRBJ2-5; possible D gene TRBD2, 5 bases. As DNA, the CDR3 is TGTGCCAGCAGCTTTCGAGAGGGTCCCAGGCAAGAGACCCAGTACTTC. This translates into CASSFREGPRQETQYF.